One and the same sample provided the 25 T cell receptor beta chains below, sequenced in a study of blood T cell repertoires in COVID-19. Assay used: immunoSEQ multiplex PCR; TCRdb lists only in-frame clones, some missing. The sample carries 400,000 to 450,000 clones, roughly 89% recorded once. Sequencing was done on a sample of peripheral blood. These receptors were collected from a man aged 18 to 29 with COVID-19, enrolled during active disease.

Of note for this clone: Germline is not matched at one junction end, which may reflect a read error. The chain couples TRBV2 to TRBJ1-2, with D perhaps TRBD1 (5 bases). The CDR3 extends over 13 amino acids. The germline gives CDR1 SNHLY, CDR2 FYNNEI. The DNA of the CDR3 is TGTGCCAGCAGTGTCAAACTCCGGGGGGACTCAAGTTTC. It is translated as CASSVKLRGDSSF.

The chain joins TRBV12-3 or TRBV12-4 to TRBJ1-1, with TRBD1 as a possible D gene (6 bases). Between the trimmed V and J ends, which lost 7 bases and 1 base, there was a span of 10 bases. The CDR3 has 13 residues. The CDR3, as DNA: TGTGCCAGCACCCCGACAGGGAACACTGAAGCTTTCTTT. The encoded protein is CASTPTGNTEAFF.

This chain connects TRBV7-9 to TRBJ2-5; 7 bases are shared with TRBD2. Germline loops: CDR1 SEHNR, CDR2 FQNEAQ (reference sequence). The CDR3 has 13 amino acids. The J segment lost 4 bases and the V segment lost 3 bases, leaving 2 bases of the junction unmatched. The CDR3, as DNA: TGTGCCAGCAGCTTCGGGGGGAGAGAGACCCAGTACTTC. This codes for CASSFGGRETQYF.

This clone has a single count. CDR3 nucleotide sequence: TGTGCCACCAGCAGGGGCCAGGGATTTTATGGCTACACCTTC. This gives the protein CATSRGQGFYGYTF. The V gene is TRBV15, the J gene TRBJ1-2; D is possibly TRBD1 (5 bases). CDR1 is LNHNV, CDR2 YYDKDF, per germline (reference sequence). V lost 3 bases, J lost 5 bases, and 13 bases lay in between. The CDR3 sequence is 14 residues long.

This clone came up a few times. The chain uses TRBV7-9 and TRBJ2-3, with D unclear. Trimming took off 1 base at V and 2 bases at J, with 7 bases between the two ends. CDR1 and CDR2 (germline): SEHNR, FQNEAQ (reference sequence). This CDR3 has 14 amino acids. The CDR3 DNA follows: TGTGCCAGCAGCTTAGTGCGCCACACAGATACGCAGTATTTT. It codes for CASSLVRHTDTQYF.

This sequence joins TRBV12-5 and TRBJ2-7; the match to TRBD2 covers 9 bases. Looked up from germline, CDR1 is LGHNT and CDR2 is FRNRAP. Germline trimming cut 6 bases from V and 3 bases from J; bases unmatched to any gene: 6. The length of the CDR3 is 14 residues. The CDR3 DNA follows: TGTGCTAGTGGGGGACTAGCACCTCTCTACGAGCAGTACTTC. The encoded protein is CASGGLAPLYEQYF.

In DNA form, the CDR3 reads TGTGCCAGCAGCCCACTAGCGGGAGGCTACAATGAGCAGTTCTTC. This gives the protein CASSPLAGGYNEQFF. V is TRBV14 and J is TRBJ2-1; 12 nucleotides match TRBD2. V lost 4 bases, J lost 3 bases, and 1 base stayed unmatched. CDR1 is SGHDN, CDR2 FVKESK, per germline. CDR3 length equals 15 residues.

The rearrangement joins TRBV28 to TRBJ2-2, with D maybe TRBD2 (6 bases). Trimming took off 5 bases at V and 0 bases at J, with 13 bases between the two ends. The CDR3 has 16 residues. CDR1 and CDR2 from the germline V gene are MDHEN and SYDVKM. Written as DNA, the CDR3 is TGTGCCAGCAGTGGATGGGGGGACCCGAACACCGGGGAGCTGTTTTTT. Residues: CASSGWGDPNTGELFF.

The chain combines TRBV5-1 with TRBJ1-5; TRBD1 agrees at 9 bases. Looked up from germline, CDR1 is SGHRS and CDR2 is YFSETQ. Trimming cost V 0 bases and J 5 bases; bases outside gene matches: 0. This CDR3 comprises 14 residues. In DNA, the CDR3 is TGCGCCAGCAGCTTGGGACAGGGGGATCAGCCCCAGCATTTT. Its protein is CASSLGQGDQPQHF.

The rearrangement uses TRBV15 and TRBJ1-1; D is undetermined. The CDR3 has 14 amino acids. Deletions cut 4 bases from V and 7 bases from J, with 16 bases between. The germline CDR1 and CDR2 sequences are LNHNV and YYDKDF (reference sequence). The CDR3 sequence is CATSTTPAGGEAFF. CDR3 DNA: TGTGCCACCAGCACCACTCCGGCTGGCGGTGAAGCTTTCTTT.

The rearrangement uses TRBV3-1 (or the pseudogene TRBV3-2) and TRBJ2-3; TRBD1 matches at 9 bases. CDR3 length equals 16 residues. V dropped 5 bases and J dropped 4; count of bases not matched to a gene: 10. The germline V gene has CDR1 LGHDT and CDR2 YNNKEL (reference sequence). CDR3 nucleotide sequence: TGTGCCAGCAGCACCCCGGGACAGGGACTCGCAGATACGCAGTATTTT. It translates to CASSTPGQGLADTQYF.

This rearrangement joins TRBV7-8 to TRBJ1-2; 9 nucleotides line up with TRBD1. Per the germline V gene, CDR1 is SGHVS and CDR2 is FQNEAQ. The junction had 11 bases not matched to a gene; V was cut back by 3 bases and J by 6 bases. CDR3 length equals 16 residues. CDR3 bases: TGTGCCAGCAGCTTCGGAACAGGGGGCGCCCCGGATGGCTACACCTTC. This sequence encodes CASSFGTGGAPDGYTF.

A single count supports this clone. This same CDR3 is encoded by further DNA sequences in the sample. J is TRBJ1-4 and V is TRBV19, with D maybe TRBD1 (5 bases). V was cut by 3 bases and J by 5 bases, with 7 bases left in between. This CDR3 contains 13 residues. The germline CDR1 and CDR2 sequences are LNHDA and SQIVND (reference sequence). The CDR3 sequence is CASSISGNEKLFF. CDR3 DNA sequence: TGTGCCAGTAGTATTTCAGGGAATGAAAAACTGTTTTTT.

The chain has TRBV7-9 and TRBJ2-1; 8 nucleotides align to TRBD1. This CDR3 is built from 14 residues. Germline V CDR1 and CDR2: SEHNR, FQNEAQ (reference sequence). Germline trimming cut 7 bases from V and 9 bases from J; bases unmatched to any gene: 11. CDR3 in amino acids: CASTPGQAVGEQFF. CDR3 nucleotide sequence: TGTGCCAGCACCCCGGGACAGGCGGTAGGTGAGCAGTTCTTC.

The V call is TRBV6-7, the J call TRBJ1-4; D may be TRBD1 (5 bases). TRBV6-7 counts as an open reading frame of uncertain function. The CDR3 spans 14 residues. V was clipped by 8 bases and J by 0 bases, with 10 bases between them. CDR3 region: CASLQGTTNEKLFF. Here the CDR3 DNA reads TGTGCCAGCCTCCAGGGCACAACTAATGAAAAACTGTTTTTT.

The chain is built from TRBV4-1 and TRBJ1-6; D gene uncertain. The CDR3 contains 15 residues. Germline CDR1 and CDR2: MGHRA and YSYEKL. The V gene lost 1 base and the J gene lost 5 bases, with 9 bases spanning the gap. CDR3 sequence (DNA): TGCGCCAGCAGCCAAGGCGAGGTGAATAATTCACCCCTCCACTTT. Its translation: CASSQGEVNNSPLHF.

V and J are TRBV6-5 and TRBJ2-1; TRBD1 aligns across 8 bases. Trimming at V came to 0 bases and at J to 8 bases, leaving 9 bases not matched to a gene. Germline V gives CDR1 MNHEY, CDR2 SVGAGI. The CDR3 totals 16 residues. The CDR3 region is CASSYSITGGDDEQFF. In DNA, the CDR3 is TGTGCCAGCAGTTACTCGATAACAGGGGGTGACGATGAGCAGTTCTTC.

CDR3 amino acids: CASTNSGGYEQYF. The CDR3 DNA sequence: TGTGCCAGCACAAACAGCGGGGGCTACGAGCAGTACTTC. This chain uses TRBV11-3 with TRBJ2-7, with 8 bases lining up with TRBD2. The V gene's germline CDR1 is SGHNT and CDR2 YENEEA. V shed 7 bases, J shed 3 bases, and the junction held 5 bases outside the gene matches. CDR3 size: 13 residues.

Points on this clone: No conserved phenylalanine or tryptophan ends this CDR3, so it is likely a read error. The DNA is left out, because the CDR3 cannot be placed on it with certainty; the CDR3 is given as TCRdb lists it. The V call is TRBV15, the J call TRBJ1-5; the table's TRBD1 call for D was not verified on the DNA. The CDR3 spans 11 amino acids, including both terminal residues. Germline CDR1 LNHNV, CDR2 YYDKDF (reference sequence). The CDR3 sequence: CATSRDPNRRY.

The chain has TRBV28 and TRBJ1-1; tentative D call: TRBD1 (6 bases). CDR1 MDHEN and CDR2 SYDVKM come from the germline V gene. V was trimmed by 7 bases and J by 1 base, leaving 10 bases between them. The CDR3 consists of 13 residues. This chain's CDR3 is CASTGVGNTEAFF. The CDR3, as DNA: TGTGCCAGCACAGGGGTGGGGAACACTGAAGCTTTCTTT.

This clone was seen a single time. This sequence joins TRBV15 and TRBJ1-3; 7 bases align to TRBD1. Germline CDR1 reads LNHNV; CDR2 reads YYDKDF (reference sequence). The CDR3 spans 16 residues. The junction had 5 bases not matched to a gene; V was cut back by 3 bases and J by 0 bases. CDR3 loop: CATSRDDRASGNTIYF. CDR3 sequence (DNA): TGTGCCACCAGCAGGGACGACAGGGCCTCTGGAAACACCATATATTTT.

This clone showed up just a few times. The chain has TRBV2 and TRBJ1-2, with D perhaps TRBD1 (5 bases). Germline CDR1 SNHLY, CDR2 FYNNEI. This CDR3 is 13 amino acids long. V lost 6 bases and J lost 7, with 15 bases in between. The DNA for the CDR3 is TGTGCCAGCAGGAAACAGGCCACGATTGGCTACACCTTC. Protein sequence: CASRKQATIGYTF.

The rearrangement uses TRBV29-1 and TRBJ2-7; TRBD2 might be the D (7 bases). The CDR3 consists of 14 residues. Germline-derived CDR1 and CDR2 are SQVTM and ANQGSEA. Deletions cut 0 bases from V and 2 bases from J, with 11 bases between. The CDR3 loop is CSVEEGGGTYEQYF. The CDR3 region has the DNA TGCAGCGTTGAAGAGGGGGGGGGCACCTACGAGCAGTACTTC.

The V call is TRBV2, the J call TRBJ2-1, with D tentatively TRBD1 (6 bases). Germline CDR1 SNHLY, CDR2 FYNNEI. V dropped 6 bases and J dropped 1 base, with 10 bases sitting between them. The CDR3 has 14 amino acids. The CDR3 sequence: CASRPTGSYNEQFF. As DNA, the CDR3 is TGTGCCAGCAGACCGACAGGTTCCTACAATGAGCAGTTCTTC.

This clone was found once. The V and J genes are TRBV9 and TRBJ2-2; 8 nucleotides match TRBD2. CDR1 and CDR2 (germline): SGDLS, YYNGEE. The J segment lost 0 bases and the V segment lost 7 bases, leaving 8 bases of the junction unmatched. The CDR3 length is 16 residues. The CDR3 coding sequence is TGTGCCAGCCTTAGCGGGGAAACCACGAACACCGGGGAGCTGTTTTTT. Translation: CASLSGETTNTGELFF.